This T cell receptor beta chain was captured by sequencing in a study of cytomegalovirus exposure and HLA in healthy donors. V lost 4 bases to trimming and J lost 0 bases; unmatched junction nucleotides: 1. CDR3 length: 14 amino acids. The germline V gene encodes CDR1 MNHEY and CDR2 SVGAGI. Primers: 60 Vbeta forward and 13 Jbeta reverse. Method: immunoSEQ multiplex PCR; TCRdb's copy keeps in-frame clones and lacks some. The data hold over 150,000 clones, with 68% observed a single time. Sequenced input: PBMCs. The chain uses TRBV6-5 and TRBJ1-1, with 8 bases that match TRBD1. The origin of this receptor is a young woman in good health and CMV-seropositive. CDR3 protein: CASSWTGLNTEAFF. CDR3 DNA: TGTGCCAGCAGTTGGACAGGGTTGAACACTGAAGCTTTCTTT.